The 31 T cell receptor beta chains below all came from one sample that was sequenced in a study of CD8 T cells in Susac syndrome. cDNA came from around 0.5 to 1 ug RNA primed by random hexamers. In TCRdb, the immunoSEQ multiplex PCR reads were re-called with MiXCR into one record per CDR3 protein. This sample has over 95,000 distinct CDR3 sequences, with over 90% found just once. The specimen sequenced was CD4+ T cells from PBMCs. All receptors derive from a human donor in good health.

This chain connects TRBV5-6 to TRBJ1-2; D perhaps matches TRBD1 (6 bases). Trimming stripped 4 bases from V and 7 bases from J, with 11 bases between. The CDR3 is 12 residues long. The V gene's germline CDR1 is SGHDT and CDR2 YYEEEE. CDR3 residues: CASSAQGRGYTF. The CDR3 nucleotides read TGTGCCAGCAGCGCACAGGGTCGTGGCTACACCTTC. The variable domain in full, completed from reference TRBV5-6 and TRBJ1-2, reads DAGVTQSPTHLIKTRGQQVTLRCSPKSGHDTVSWYQQALGQGPQFIFQYYEEEERQRGNFPDRFSGHQFPNYSSELNVNALLLGDSALYLCASSAQGRGYTFGSGTRLTVV.

The chain has TRBV20-1 and TRBJ2-1; 11 nucleotides match TRBD2. The CDR3 runs to 15 residues. Germline CDR1 is DFQATT and CDR2 is SNEGSKA (reference sequence). Unmatched junction bases numbered 4, after V lost 4 bases and J lost 2 bases. The CDR3 DNA reads as TGCAGTGCTAAACTAGCGGGAGTCGCCTACAATGAGCAGTTCTTC. It codes for CSAKLAGVAYNEQFF.

The chain uses TRBV14 and TRBJ2-1; 10 bases align to TRBD2. The CDR3 length is 13 residues. Per germline, CDR1 SGHDN and CDR2 FVKESK. Trimming took 4 bases from V and 10 from J; bases not matched to a gene: 4. In nucleotides, the CDR3 is TGTGCCAGCAGCCTAGCGGGAGGTTGGGAGCAGTTCTTC. Translation: CASSLAGGWEQFF.

This clonotype is a singleton in its sample. The V call is TRBV9, the J call TRBJ1-3, with D possibly TRBD1 on 5 matching bases. The V gene lost 4 bases and the J gene lost 0 bases, with 14 bases spanning the gap. Germline V CDR1 and CDR2: SGDLS, YYNGEE. The CDR3 spans 16 residues. CDR3 sequence reads: CASSSGGGRSGNTIYF. The CDR3 region has the DNA TGTGCCAGCAGCTCCGGGGGGGGACGCTCTGGAAACACCATATATTTT.

About this clonotype: The CDR3 carries no conserved terminal phenylalanine or tryptophan, so it likely arises from a read error. The DNA is omitted, as the CDR3 cannot be located on it reliably, and the CDR3 follows TCRdb's listing. The chain couples TRBV20-1 to TRBJ1-1; the listed D gene, TRBD1, was not tested against the DNA. The CDR3 spans 16 residues, counting both ends. Per the germline V gene, CDR1 is DFQATT and CDR2 is SNEGSKA (reference sequence). The CDR3 loop is CSARGGTGAENTEAFL.

DNA for the CDR3: TGTGCCAGCAGTCAGACTGCTTGGGGGGAGCCCCAGCATTTT. This sequence encodes CASSQTAWGEPQHF. V gene TRBV2 combines with J gene TRBJ1-5; D is possibly TRBD1 (5 bases). The CDR3 runs 14 residues. The germline V gene encodes CDR1 SNHLY and CDR2 FYNNEI. The germline V and J ends were trimmed by 5 bases and 8 bases, with 16 bases remaining between them.

V is TRBV7-2 and J is TRBJ2-3; 9 bases are a match to TRBD1. V shed 2 bases and J 5 bases; nucleotides not matched to a gene: 8. The CDR3 runs 16 residues. CDR1 SGHTA and CDR2 FQGNSA come from the germline V gene. Written as DNA, the CDR3 is TGTGCCAGCAGCTTATTCCCTAACAGGGGGCAAGATACGCAGTATTTT. Its translation is CASSLFPNRGQDTQYF.

The chain is built from TRBV12-3 or TRBV12-4 and TRBJ1-2; 8 positions match TRBD1. The ends lost 5 bases at V and 6 bases at J; junction bases unmatched: 5. The CDR3 has 13 amino acids. The CDR3 DNA sequence: TGTGCCAGCAGTCTGGGGACAGGTCATGGCTACACCTTC. Residues: CASSLGTGHGYTF.

The rearrangement links TRBV7-2 to TRBJ2-7; TRBD1 agrees at 8 bases. The CDR3 sequence is 14 residues long. CDR1 is SGHTA, CDR2 FQGNSA, per germline. The V and J ends lost 3 bases and 4 bases, in that order; junction bases with no gene match: 5. The CDR3 nucleotides are TGTGCCAGCAGCTTGACAGGGGACCGGTACGAGCAGTACTTC. Amino acids: CASSLTGDRYEQYF.

The V and J genes are TRBV6-2 or TRBV6-3 and TRBJ2-1, with D perhaps given as TRBD1 or TRBD2 (6 bases each). The germline V and J ends were trimmed by 5 bases and 9 bases, with 17 bases remaining between them. The CDR3 runs to 14 residues. Germline V gene sequence: CDR1 MNHEY, CDR2 SVGEGT. The CDR3 sequence is CASSRRGATGEQFF. CDR3 nucleotides: TGTGCCAGCAGTCGTAGGGGGGCGACAGGTGAGCAGTTCTTC.

The V gene is TRBV7-2, the J gene TRBJ2-1; 8 nucleotides match TRBD1. This CDR3 spans 16 amino acids. Germline trimming cut 5 bases from V and 6 bases from J; bases unmatched to any gene: 12. In germline, CDR1 is SGHTA, CDR2 FQGNSA. CDR3 nucleotides: TGTGCCAGCAGCCCCCGCCCCGGACAGGGAGGCAATGAGCAGTTCTTC. This gives the protein CASSPRPGQGGNEQFF.

The genes are TRBV7-3 and TRBJ2-5; 8 bases align to TRBD2. V dropped 6 bases and J dropped 5; count of bases not matched to a gene: 5. Germline CDR1 reads SGHTA; CDR2 reads FQGTGA. This CDR3 comprises 13 residues. The CDR3 coding sequence is TGTGCCAGCAGTGCGGGGGGACGGGAGACCCAGTACTTC. Protein product: CASSAGGRETQYF. Full variable domain (rest looked up from reference TRBV7-3 and TRBJ2-5): GAGVSQTPSNKVTEKGKYVELRCDPISGHTALYWYRQSLGQGPEFLIYFQGTGAADDSGLPNDRFFAVRPEGSVSTLKIQRTERGDSAVYLCASSAGGRETQYFGPGTRLLVL.

The gene calls are TRBV3-1 and TRBJ1-2; D unresolved. The CDR3 is 18 amino acids. Germline V CDR1 and CDR2: LGHDT, YNNKEL (reference sequence). Trimming removed 0 bases at V and 8 bases at J, with 25 bases between. This chain's CDR3 is CASSQDRPIARIAEGYTF. The CDR3 region has the DNA TGTGCCAGCAGCCAAGATCGGCCTATCGCTCGAATCGCAGAGGGCTACACCTTC.

The chain recombines TRBV7-9 with TRBJ2-7; D assignment may be TRBD1 or TRBD2 (5 bases each). Trimming left V 7 bases short and J 5 bases short, with 18 bases between. The CDR3 length is 14 residues. Germline V lookup: CDR1 SEHNR, CDR2 FQNEAQ (reference sequence). CDR3 DNA: TGTGCCAGCACCCCAACTCGCTCGGGGCACGAGCAGTACTTC. This gives the protein CASTPTRSGHEQYF.

This clonotype was recorded once. The chain uses TRBV7-9 and TRBJ1-2; D remains ambiguous. V was cut by 5 bases and J by 3 bases, with 10 bases left in between. Germline CDR1 reads SEHNR; CDR2 reads FQNEAQ (reference sequence). This CDR3 comprises 13 residues. This CDR3 reads CASSPRPDYGYTF. CDR3 sequence (DNA): TGTGCCAGCAGCCCAAGGCCGGACTATGGCTACACCTTC. The full variable domain, its missing parts supplied by reference TRBV7-9 and TRBJ1-2, is DTGVSQNPRHKITKRGQNVTFRCDPISEHNRLYWYRQTLGQGPEFLTYFQNEAQLEKSRLLSDRFSAERPKGSFSTLEIQRTEQGDSAMYLCASSPRPDYGYTFGSGTRLTVV.

The chain carries TRBV5-6 and TRBJ1-1; weak D call: TRBD1 (5 bases). The germline gives CDR1 SGHDT, CDR2 YYEEEE. CDR3 size: 15 residues. The V gene lost 2 bases and the J gene lost 5 bases, with 16 bases spanning the gap. The CDR3 reads CASSFGTLEDTEAFF. The CDR3 nucleotides are TGTGCCAGCAGCTTTGGGACTCTGGAGGATACTGAAGCTTTCTTT. The full variable domain, rest sourced from reference TRBV5-6 and TRBJ1-1, is DAGVTQSPTHLIKTRGQQVTLRCSPKSGHDTVSWYQQALGQGPQFIFQYYEEEERQRGNFPDRFSGHQFPNYSSELNVNALLLGDSALYLCASSFGTLEDTEAFFGQGTRLTVV.

The V and J genes are TRBV29-1 and TRBJ1-2, with 10 bases lining up with TRBD1. With 3 bases clipped from V and 12 bases from J, the junction kept 4 bases outside the gene matches. The V gene's germline CDR1 is SQVTM and CDR2 ANQGSEA. CDR3 length: 11 residues. CDR3 sequence reads: CSVEGQGTHTF. The CDR3 DNA reads as TGCAGCGTTGAGGGACAGGGGACCCACACCTTC.

The chain recombines TRBV7-2 with TRBJ2-4, with D maybe TRBD2 (7 bases). V gave up 2 bases and J gave up 3 bases, with 14 bases separating them. Germline V CDR1 and CDR2: SGHTA, FQGNSA. CDR3 length: 16 residues. CDR3 in amino acids: CASSLLGGRHKNIQYF. The CDR3 DNA sequence: TGTGCCAGCAGCTTATTGGGGGGGCGTCACAAAAACATTCAGTACTTC.

The V call is TRBV7-9, the J call TRBJ1-2; no firm D call. This CDR3 spans 14 amino acids. From germline, CDR1 is SEHNR and CDR2 FQNEAQ (reference sequence). Trimming shortened V by 2 bases and J by 5 bases, and 12 bases separated the two germline ends. CDR3 protein: CASSLSGREYGYTF. The CDR3 DNA is TGTGCCAGCAGCTTAAGCGGGCGGGAGTATGGCTACACCTTC.

The gene calls are TRBV7-9 and TRBJ2-7; D possibly corresponds to TRBD1 (6 bases). The germline V and J ends were trimmed by 5 bases and 2 bases, with 10 bases remaining between them. The CDR3 runs to 13 residues. Germline V CDR1 and CDR2: SEHNR, FQNEAQ (reference sequence). The CDR3 nucleotides read TGTGCCAGCAGCCTGACAGGAACCTACGAGCAGTACTTC. This codes for CASSLTGTYEQYF.

The V gene is TRBV18, the J gene TRBJ2-3; D gene unclear. Germline V gene sequence: CDR1 KGHSH, CDR2 LQKENI. The germline V and J ends were trimmed by 6 bases and 2 bases, with 15 bases remaining between them. This CDR3 is 15 amino acids long. CDR3 region: CASSPENLATDTQYF. CDR3 sequence (DNA): TGTGCCAGCTCCCCAGAGAATCTGGCCACAGATACGCAGTATTTT.

The CDR3 DNA reads as TGCGCCAGCAGCCAAGTTCCAGGGGATTTCTACAATGAGCAGTTCTTC. As protein: CASSQVPGDFYNEQFF. This sequence joins TRBV4-3 and TRBJ2-1; a weak D match, TRBD1 (6 bases). Germline loops: CDR1 LGHNA, CDR2 YSLEER. The CDR3 extends over 16 amino acids. V was cut by 1 base and J by 3 bases, with 13 bases left in between.

The gene calls are TRBV29-1 and TRBJ2-2; 7 nucleotides line up with TRBD1. With V trimmed by 3 bases and J by 3 bases, 4 bases remained unmatched. Germline V gene data show CDR1 as SQVTM and CDR2 as ANQGSEA. CDR3 length equals 14 residues. For the CDR3, the DNA is TGCAGCGTTGAGGACAGGAGCTACACCGGGGAGCTGTTTTTT. Its translation: CSVEDRSYTGELFF.

The V call is TRBV29-1, the J call TRBJ1-3, with a possible D match to TRBD1 (5 bases). This CDR3 has 13 residues. The germline CDR1 and CDR2 sequences are SQVTM and ANQGSEA. Trimming stripped 4 bases from V and 0 bases from J, with 7 bases between. CDR3 DNA: TGCAGCGTTGCCAGGGTCTCTGGAAACACCATATATTTT. Translating it yields CSVARVSGNTIYF.

The V gene is TRBV20-1, the J gene TRBJ2-7, with D perhaps being TRBD1 or TRBD2 (5 bases each). Germline values: CDR1 DFQATT, CDR2 SNEGSKA (reference sequence). V was clipped by 3 bases and J by 7 bases, with 16 bases between them. The CDR3 consists of 13 residues. The CDR3 loop is CSASLTIWGEQYF. CDR3 sequence (DNA): TGCAGTGCTAGTCTAACGATTTGGGGGGAGCAGTACTTC.

This clonotype has only a few counts. This chain uses TRBV6-2 or TRBV6-3 with TRBJ2-7; the D gene is possibly TRBD2 (5 bases). Germline lookup yields CDR1 MNHEY and CDR2 SVGEGT. The CDR3 has 13 amino acids. Trimming removed 7 bases from V and 2 bases from J, with 12 bases in between. The CDR3 sequence is CASTEDFPYEQYF. The CDR3 coding sequence is TGTGCCAGCACCGAGGACTTTCCCTACGAGCAGTACTTC.

This chain uses TRBV20-1 with TRBJ2-7, with D perhaps TRBD1 or TRBD2 (5 bases each). V gave up 6 bases and J gave up 5 bases, with 14 bases separating them. This CDR3 has 12 amino acids. Germline-derived CDR1 and CDR2 are DFQATT and SNEGSKA (reference sequence). The CDR3 is CSAYRGVDEQYF. The CDR3 DNA reads as TGCAGTGCCTATCGAGGGGTTGACGAGCAGTACTTC.

The CDR3 DNA reads TGCGCCAGCAGCCCGGAGGGGGGGGCAACTAATGAAAAACTGTTTTTT. Protein: CASSPEGGATNEKLFF. The chain couples TRBV5-1 to TRBJ1-4, with D possibly matching TRBD1 (6 bases). The germline V gene encodes CDR1 SGHRS and CDR2 YFSETQ. V was cut by 4 bases and J by 0 bases, with 13 bases left in between. CDR3 size: 16 residues.

This clonotype was observed a few times. The chain employs TRBV5-6 and TRBJ2-7, with 8 nucleotides matching TRBD1. The CDR3 consists of 14 residues. Germline CDR1 reads SGHDT; CDR2 reads YYEEEE. J was trimmed by 5 bases and V by 0 bases; bases with no gene match: 4. CDR3 sequence reads: CASSLGDRGHEQYF. In DNA, the CDR3 is TGTGCCAGCAGCTTGGGAGACAGGGGCCACGAGCAGTACTTC.

This clonotype has just a few counts. The chain joins TRBV6-2 or TRBV6-3 to TRBJ2-7; D unresolved. Germline V gene data show CDR1 as MNHEY and CDR2 as SVGEGT. This CDR3 is 14 amino acids long. Trimming shortened V by 0 bases and J by 2 bases, and 8 bases separated the two germline ends. In nucleotides, the CDR3 is TGTGCCAGCAGTTACTCGGTCAACCCCTACGAGCAGTACTTC. This translates into CASSYSVNPYEQYF.

The rearrangement links TRBV20-1 to TRBJ1-3; D gene uncertain. Germline V gene lookup returns CDR1 DFQATT and CDR2 SNEGSKA (reference sequence). This CDR3 region has 15 residues. The ends were cut back, 6 bases at V and 0 bases at J, with 15 bases in the middle. CDR3: CSAVPRTSSGNTIYF. The CDR3 DNA reads TGCAGTGCGGTCCCGAGGACGAGCTCTGGAAACACCATATATTTT.